Below are 25 T cell receptor beta chains sequenced from a single sample in a study of molecular identifiers for immune sequencing clone quantification (dated by TCRdb to between 2017 and 2018). Libraries were prepared through PCR. Sequenced using a NextSeq 500. Clones were called with MiXCR by TCRdb after fastp trimmed the public reads at Q25, and only in-frame beta chains were retained. Here each entry gathers all rows of one CDR3 protein and keeps the most common genes and DNA. Counted in this sample were about 320,000 distinct CDR3 sequences; over 20% of them appeared once. The ten most abundant clones make up roughly 0.7% of the sample. Input material: naive CD8+ T cells from blood, with Jurkat cell RNA spiked in. Reading the label with the study, this specimen's cell subset or site is: FACS-sorted CD8+CD4-CCR7+CD45RA+ naive T cells. The receptors were sampled from a human donor in good health. Some libraries in this study had Jurkat cell RNA spiked in.

This clonotype was counted many times. At one end, the junction sequence differs from germline, possibly due to a read error. V usage is TRBV7-7 and J usage is TRBJ2-5; D may correspond to TRBD1 or TRBD2 (5 bases each). The CDR3 runs to 15 residues. Per germline, CDR1 SSHAT and CDR2 FNYEAQ (reference sequence). CDR3 residues: CASSRGYRFLEAQYF. The CDR3 nucleotides read TGTGCCAGCAGTCGGGGTTACAGGTTTCTAGAGGCCCAGTACTTC.

The sample holds a few counts of this clonotype. The genes are TRBV7-9 and TRBJ1-1; tentative D call: TRBD1 (6 bases). This CDR3 region has 16 residues. V was clipped by 5 bases and J by 2 bases, with 18 bases between them. Germline assignment: CDR1 SEHNR and CDR2 FQNEAQ (reference sequence). The CDR3 loop reads CASSPSLGGGNTEAFF. DNA of the CDR3: TGTGCCAGCAGCCCTTCTCTAGGAGGGGGTAACACTGAAGCTTTCTTT. The whole variable domain, filled in from reference TRBV7-9 and TRBJ1-1, reads DTGVSQNPRHKITKRGQNVTFRCDPISEHNRLYWYRQTLGQGPEFLTYFQNEAQLEKSRLLSDRFSAERPKGSFSTLEIQRTEQGDSAMYLCASSPSLGGGNTEAFFGQGTRLTVV.

A word on this clonotype: Compared with germline, one end of the junction differs, possibly owing to a read error. V and J are TRBV5-3 and TRBJ2-7, with unresolved D. TRBV5-3 is known as an ORF, though its function is uncertain. This CDR3 has 14 amino acids. The CDR3 DNA reads as TGTGCCAGCAGCTTTGAGAGTAGAACCTACGGGCAGTACTTC. This codes for CASSFESRTYGQYF.

Of note for this clonotype: A much larger clone differs by one base, so this may be a read error. The CDR3 DNA is TGTGCCAGCAGCGGAGCGGGGAACCAAGAGACCCGGTACTTC. Translation gives CASSGAGNQETRYF. The chain uses TRBV9 and TRBJ2-5, with 7 bases fitting TRBD2. Germline V gene lookup returns CDR1 SGDLS and CDR2 YYNGEE. This CDR3 contains 14 residues.

CDR3 DNA sequence: TGTGCCAGCAGTTCCTCCCCGGGGGCCAGGTGGCCAGATACGCAGTATTTT. Protein product: CASSSSPGARWPDTQYF. The chain employs TRBV27 and TRBJ2-3, with D perhaps TRBD1 or TRBD2 (6 bases each). CDR3 size: 17 residues. V lost 4 bases and J lost 4, with 21 bases in between. Germline CDR1 is MNHEY and CDR2 is SMNVEV (reference sequence).

This clonotype was seen repeatedly, ten times or more. This chain joins TRBV7-2 and TRBJ1-3; D is perhaps TRBD1 (5 bases). CDR1 is SGHTA and CDR2 is FQGNSA in the germline V gene. This CDR3 is 14 amino acids long. The germline V and J ends were trimmed by 5 bases and 0 bases, with 8 bases remaining between them. CDR3 sequence (DNA): TGTGCCAGCAGCGAGGACATCTCTGGAAACACCATATATTTT. This encodes CASSEDISGNTIYF.

With regard to this clonotype: This sequence may be a read error, since a much larger clone differs from it by one base. The rearrangement joins TRBV24-1 to TRBJ2-2; D perhaps matches TRBD2 (6 bases). The CDR3 is made up of 13 amino acids. The germline gives CDR1 KGHDR, CDR2 SFDVKD. CDR3 sequence: CATSDLGGGELVF. CDR3 sequence (DNA): TGTGCCACCAGTGATTTGGGAGGAGGGGAGCTGGTTTTT.

This clonotype was seen a handful of times. The chain recombines TRBV5-3 with TRBJ1-1; a possible D gene is TRBD1 (5 bases). TRBV5-3 belongs to the ORF category, with a function that is uncertain. With 8 bases removed from V and 7 bases from J, the gap between germline ends came to 15 bases. The CDR3 contains 12 residues. The CDR3 DNA is TGTGCCAGCAGATTGGGGGACGGTGAAGCTTTCTTT. Translated: CASRLGDGEAFF.

This clonotype was picked up a small number of times. This chain connects TRBV18 to TRBJ2-5, with D uncertain. The ends were cut back, 1 base at V and 2 bases at J, with 14 bases in the middle. Germline V CDR1 and CDR2: KGHSH, LQKENI. CDR3 length equals 16 residues. CDR3 bases: TGTGCCAGCTCACCACTCGCAATACCAATACAAGAGACCCAGTACTTC. The encoded protein is CASSPLAIPIQETQYF.

Note on this clonotype: Germline is not matched at one junction end, which may reflect a read error. The V gene is TRBV12-3 or TRBV12-4, the J gene TRBJ1-3; D is ambiguous. CDR3 length equals 15 residues. CDR3: CASSLGQSSGNTMYF. In nucleotides, the CDR3 is TGTGCCAGCAGCCTTGGGCAAAGCTCTGGAAACACCATGTATTTT.

This clonotype was detected only a few times. The rearrangement links TRBV20-1 to TRBJ1-2; no firm D call. Germline V gene lookup returns CDR1 DFQATT and CDR2 SNEGSKA (reference sequence). The CDR3 totals 12 residues. V was cut by 1 base and J by 3 bases, with 6 bases left in between. The CDR3 DNA reads as TGCAGTGCTAGAGGCAGAGACTATGGCTACACCTTC. Its translation is CSARGRDYGYTF.

Concerning this clonotype itself: A much larger clone lies a single base off, so this may be a read error. The gene calls are TRBV25-1 and TRBJ1-1; D ambiguous. Germline values: CDR1 MGHDK, CDR2 SYGVNS. The CDR3 runs 10 residues. CDR3 residues: CASSGQEVFF. The CDR3 bases are TGTGCCAGCAGTGGACAAGAAGTTTTCTTT.

This clonotype was seen at least ten times. V is TRBV19 and J is TRBJ2-2; D uncertain. The CDR3 totals 17 residues. The ends were cut back, 0 bases at V and 2 bases at J, with 13 bases in the middle. From germline, CDR1 is LNHDA and CDR2 SQIVND (reference sequence). The CDR3 DNA sequence: TGTGCCAGTAGTATAGATGAGGAGAGTACCAACACCGGGGAGCTGTTTTTT. Its translation: CASSIDEESTNTGELFF.

This clonotype has only a few counts. V gene TRBV27 combines with J gene TRBJ2-7; TRBD2 agrees at 8 bases. V was pared by 5 bases and J by 7 bases, with 16 bases of the junction left unmatched. Germline V gene lookup returns CDR1 MNHEY and CDR2 SMNVEV (reference sequence). This CDR3 spans 16 amino acids. The CDR3 is CASSPGLAGGPREQYF. CDR3 bases: TGTGCCAGCAGTCCCGGACTAGCTGGAGGGCCGCGAGAGCAGTACTTC.

This clonotype was counted at least ten times. This chain connects TRBV4-3 to TRBJ2-5; maybe TRBD2 (6 bases). CDR1 and CDR2 (germline): LGHNA, YSLEER. This CDR3 has 15 amino acids. The V gene lost 0 bases and the J gene lost 5 bases, with 13 bases spanning the gap. The CDR3 loop reads CASSQDRGGTETQYF. The DNA for the CDR3 is TGCGCCAGCAGCCAAGATCGAGGAGGGACCGAGACCCAGTACTTC.

This clonotype was counted many times. One junction end disagrees with the germline gene, perhaps due to a read error. The J gene is TRBJ2-7, the V gene TRBV4-3, with D perhaps matching TRBD1 or TRBD2 (5 bases each). This CDR3 is 13 amino acids long. The V gene's germline CDR1 is LGHNA and CDR2 YSLEER. CDR3 nucleotide sequence: TGTGCCAGCAGCCAGGGACGGACCTACGAGCAGTACTTC. Protein sequence: CASSQGRTYEQYF.

Note on this clonotype: One junction end does not reproduce the germline sequence, and a read error may be involved. The gene calls are TRBV28 and TRBJ2-5; 7 bases match TRBD1. The CDR3 sequence is 14 residues long. Germline CDR1 MDHEN, CDR2 SYDVKM. CDR3 sequence (DNA): TGTGCCAGCAACGGGGACAGTTACCAAGAGCCCCAGTACTTC. It specifies CASNGDSYQEPQYF.

For this clonotype: In this CDR3 the conserved last residue, phenylalanine or tryptophan, is missing, so a read error is likely. The chain recombines TRBV6-6 with TRBJ2-5; D gene unclear. V was clipped by 6 bases and J by 5 bases, with 7 bases between them. Germline V lookup: CDR1 MNHNY, CDR2 SVGAGI (reference sequence). This CDR3 spans 11 amino acids. Here the CDR3 reads CASSLQETQYY. As DNA, the CDR3 is TGTGCCAGCAGCCTCCAGGAGACCCAGTACTAC.

The rearrangement joins TRBV15 to TRBJ2-3, with D perhaps given as TRBD1 or TRBD2 (6 bases each). Trimming shortened V by 5 bases and J by 2 bases, and 14 bases separated the two germline ends. The V gene's germline CDR1 is LNHNV and CDR2 YYDKDF (reference sequence). The CDR3 has 15 amino acids. The CDR3 sequence: CATSGQWGVTDTQYF. CDR3 in DNA: TGTGCCACCAGCGGACAGTGGGGGGTCACAGATACGCAGTATTTT.

This clonotype turned up a few times. The CDR3 reads CASSGGTQGTSSYEQYF. DNA for the CDR3: TGTGCCAGCAGCGGAGGGACACAAGGAACCAGCTCCTACGAGCAGTACTTC. The J gene is TRBJ2-7, the V gene TRBV7-9; D is perhaps TRBD1 or TRBD2 (6 bases each). The V gene's germline CDR1 is SEHNR and CDR2 FQNEAQ (reference sequence). Trimming took off 5 bases at V and 0 bases at J, with 20 bases between the two ends. The CDR3 totals 17 residues.

This clonotype was picked up a small number of times. This chain connects TRBV7-9 to TRBJ1-6; D is unresolved. V lost 5 bases, J lost 9 bases, and 14 bases lay in between. The germline V gene encodes CDR1 SEHNR and CDR2 FQNEAQ (reference sequence). The CDR3 runs 14 residues. CDR3 region: CASSRVLLGSPLHF. CDR3 DNA: TGTGCCAGCAGCCGGGTCTTACTTGGTTCACCCCTCCACTTT.

A word on this clonotype: At one end, the junction sequence differs from germline, possibly due to a read error. V usage is TRBV9 and J usage is TRBJ1-6; 7 bases match TRBD1. This CDR3 is 13 amino acids long. Germline V gene sequence: CDR1 SGDLS, CDR2 YYNGEE. The CDR3 loop is CARRGGGNTPLHF. The CDR3 nucleotides read TGTGCCCGCAGGGGGGGGGGGAATACACCCCTCCACTTT.

The rearrangement uses TRBV7-9 and TRBJ2-5; D is unclear. The ends were cut back, 0 bases at V and 10 bases at J, with 12 bases in the middle. Germline lookup yields CDR1 SEHNR and CDR2 FQNEAQ (reference sequence). The CDR3 is 13 amino acids. The CDR3 bases are TGTGCCAGCAGCTTAGCTCCCGAAAGAAACCAGTACTTC. Protein product: CASSLAPERNQYF.

The rearrangement uses TRBV28 and TRBJ2-3; 10 nucleotides match TRBD2. V lost 5 bases, J lost 4 bases, and 6 bases stayed unmatched. Germline V gene sequence: CDR1 MDHEN, CDR2 SYDVKM. The CDR3 extends over 15 amino acids. As DNA, the CDR3 is TGTGCCAGCAGTCACGGACTAGCGGCCCCAGATACGCAGTATTTT. This sequence encodes CASSHGLAAPDTQYF.

A note on this clonotype: At one of its ends the junction is not consistent with the germline gene, which may arise from a read error. This chain joins TRBV27 and TRBJ1-5; a weak D match, TRBD1 (5 bases). The CDR3 contains 17 residues. Per germline, CDR1 MNHEY and CDR2 SMNVEV (reference sequence). The CDR3 loop reads CAGSLRGTAWGDQPQHF. CDR3 DNA sequence: TGTGCCGGCAGTCTTCGCGGCACGGCGTGGGGCGATCAGCCCCAGCATTTT.